Each of the 9 T cell receptor beta chains below was sequenced from the same sample in a study of monozygotic twins with inflammatory bowel disease. TCRdb reprocessed the 5' RACE reads and stores each CDR3 protein as one record, lacking DNA. The table for this sample gives tens of thousands of distinct CDR3 sequences. Material for sequencing was blood. The receptors come from a human donor with ulcerative colitis or Crohn's disease, or a healthy co-twin of an affected twin (not recorded which).

The genes are TRBV9 and TRBJ2-1; TCRdb returns TRBD1, unconfirmable since there is no DNA. The CDR3 has 16 residues. Germline V lookup: CDR1 SGDLS, CDR2 YYNGEE. CDR3 sequence: CASSPTGRRLGHEQFF.

The CDR3 region is CASSLGWDQPQHF. The chain employs TRBV5-1 and TRBJ1-5. CDR1 and CDR2 from the germline V gene are SGHRS and YFSETQ. This CDR3 is 13 amino acids long.

The chain links TRBV20-1 to TRBJ1-3; the TCRdb call, TRBD1, lacks DNA for checking. This CDR3 is 20 amino acids long. The V gene's germline CDR1 is DFQATT and CDR2 SNEGSKA (reference sequence). This chain's CDR3 is CSAREGGRGGPLSSGNTIYF.

This chain connects TRBV29-1 to TRBJ1-1; TCRdb's D gene call, TRBD1, goes unchecked for lack of DNA. The germline V gene has CDR1 SQVTM and CDR2 ANQGSEA. This CDR3 region has 14 residues. The CDR3 reads CSVEGVRVGTEAFF.

The chain employs TRBV12-3 or TRBV12-4 and TRBJ1-5; lacking DNA, the TRBD1 call made by TCRdb goes unchecked. This CDR3 region has 15 residues. The CDR3 spells CASSRTGSRGQPQHF.

The V and J genes are TRBV2 and TRBJ2-2; with no DNA, the TCRdb D assignment of TRBD2 cannot be verified. The germline V gene encodes CDR1 SNHLY and CDR2 FYNNEI. CDR3 length equals 14 residues. The CDR3 region is CASIPDYLTGELFF.

The rearrangement joins TRBV2 to TRBJ1-1. Germline CDR1 and CDR2: SNHLY and FYNNEI. The CDR3 sequence is 13 residues long. The CDR3 loop reads CASSGGVRKEAFF. Full variable domain (missing parts from reference TRBV2 and TRBJ1-1): EPEVTQTPSHQVTQMGQEVILRCVPISNHLYFYWYRQILGQKVEFLVSFYNNEISEKSEIFDDQFSVERPDGSNFTLKIRSTKLEDSAMYFCASSGGVRKEAFFGQGTRLTVV.

The chain uses TRBV18 and TRBJ1-1; checking the TCRdb D call of TRBD1 is not possible without DNA. Germline V gene data show CDR1 as KGHSH and CDR2 as LQKENI. The CDR3 has 13 amino acids. CDR3 in amino acids: CASSTSTGAEAFF.

The V and J genes are TRBV7-9 and TRBJ2-4; TCRdb lists TRBD1, though no DNA is available to test this call. This CDR3 comprises 16 residues. Germline V gene data show CDR1 as SEHNR and CDR2 as FQNEAQ (reference sequence). The CDR3 is CASRSGTGDSKNIQYF. Full variable domain (outside the CDR3, taken from reference TRBV7-9 and TRBJ2-4): DTGVSQNPRHKITKRGQNVTFRCDPISEHNRLYWYRQTLGQGPEFLTYFQNEAQLEKSRLLSDRFSAERPKGSFSTLEIQRTEQGDSAMYLCASRSGTGDSKNIQYFGAGTRLSVL.